One and the same sample provided the 7 T cell receptor beta chains below, sequenced in a study of brain T cells in children with intractable seizures (dated by TCRdb to the early 2020s). In the paper's terms, the time point label means: blood from clinic visit 5 months post-surgery; TSC patient then seizure free. Library prep was done by the immunoSEQ multiplex PCR assay. This immuneACCESS table, as held by TCRdb, lists in-frame sequences with V and J called but not all clones. Of the missing ones, under half trace to an unresolved V gene in checked studies; the others have no known cause. The sample records a few hundred thousand clones, roughly 93% of which are singletons. The top ten hold approximately 5% of the sample. Sequenced here: peripheral blood, sampled 4 to 6 months after surgery. The receptors originated from a boy under two years old with tuberous sclerosis and intractable seizures.

This clone appeared once. The gene calls are TRBV7-9 and TRBJ2-5; D unresolved. The V gene lost 4 bases and the J gene lost 5 bases, with 5 bases spanning the gap. The CDR3 spans 11 residues. CDR1 and CDR2 (germline): SEHNR, FQNEAQ (reference sequence). The DNA of the CDR3 is TGTGCCAGCAGCTCTGCGGAGACCCAGTACTTC. It yields the protein CASSSAETQYF.

The V call is TRBV7-3, the J call TRBJ2-2; the D gene is possibly TRBD1 (5 bases). The CDR3 consists of 13 residues. Between the trimmed V and J ends, which lost 0 bases and 6 bases, there was a span of 5 bases. The germline V gene encodes CDR1 SGHTA and CDR2 FQGTGA. The CDR3 reads CASSLTRAGELFF. CDR3 bases: TGTGCCAGCAGCTTAACCAGGGCCGGGGAGCTGTTTTTT.

This chain joins TRBV7-9 and TRBJ2-3; D unresolved. Trimming took 1 base from V and 6 from J, leaving 11 bases between them. CDR1 and CDR2 (germline): SEHNR, FQNEAQ (reference sequence). CDR3 length: 14 amino acids. The CDR3 nucleotides are TGTGCCAGCAGCTTAGGTATTTATCAGGATACGCAGTATTTT. Amino acid sequence: CASSLGIYQDTQYF.

CDR3 in amino acids: CASSYSGASTDTQYF. CDR3 DNA: TGTGCCAGCAGTTACAGCGGAGCTAGCACAGATACGCAGTATTTT. The J gene is TRBJ2-3, the V gene TRBV6-5; D might be TRBD2 (5 bases). CDR1 is MNHEY and CDR2 is SVGAGI in the germline V gene. This CDR3 comprises 15 residues. Trimming shortened V by 2 bases and J by 0 bases, and 9 bases separated the two germline ends.

The V and J genes are TRBV5-6 and TRBJ2-7, with 16 bases matching TRBD2. V was pared by 4 bases and J by 5 bases, with 15 bases of the junction left unmatched. This CDR3 has 19 amino acids. Per germline, CDR1 SGHDT and CDR2 YYEEEE. The CDR3 sequence is CASSTGPGTSGRAVDEQYF. The DNA for the CDR3 is TGTGCCAGCAGCACCGGACCCGGGACTAGCGGGAGGGCCGTCGACGAGCAGTACTTC.

The V call is TRBV6-4, the J call TRBJ2-1, with D uncertain. Germline assignment: CDR1 MRHNA and CDR2 SNTAGT. The CDR3 spans 13 residues. V lost 0 bases and J lost 5, with 5 bases in between. The CDR3, as DNA: TGTGCCAGCAGTGACTCACAGAACAATGAGCAGTTCTTC. This sequence encodes CASSDSQNNEQFF.

The genes are TRBV3-1 (or the pseudogene TRBV3-2) and TRBJ2-1; tentatively, D is TRBD2 (6 bases). Trimming shortened V by 1 base and J by 5 bases, and 15 bases separated the two germline ends. There are 16 residues in the CDR3. Germline lookup yields CDR1 LGHDT and CDR2 YNNKEL (reference sequence). CDR3 in DNA: TGTGCCAGCAGCCAAGCCCCGGGGGACGCAAACAATGAGCAGTTCTTC. Its protein is CASSQAPGDANNEQFF.